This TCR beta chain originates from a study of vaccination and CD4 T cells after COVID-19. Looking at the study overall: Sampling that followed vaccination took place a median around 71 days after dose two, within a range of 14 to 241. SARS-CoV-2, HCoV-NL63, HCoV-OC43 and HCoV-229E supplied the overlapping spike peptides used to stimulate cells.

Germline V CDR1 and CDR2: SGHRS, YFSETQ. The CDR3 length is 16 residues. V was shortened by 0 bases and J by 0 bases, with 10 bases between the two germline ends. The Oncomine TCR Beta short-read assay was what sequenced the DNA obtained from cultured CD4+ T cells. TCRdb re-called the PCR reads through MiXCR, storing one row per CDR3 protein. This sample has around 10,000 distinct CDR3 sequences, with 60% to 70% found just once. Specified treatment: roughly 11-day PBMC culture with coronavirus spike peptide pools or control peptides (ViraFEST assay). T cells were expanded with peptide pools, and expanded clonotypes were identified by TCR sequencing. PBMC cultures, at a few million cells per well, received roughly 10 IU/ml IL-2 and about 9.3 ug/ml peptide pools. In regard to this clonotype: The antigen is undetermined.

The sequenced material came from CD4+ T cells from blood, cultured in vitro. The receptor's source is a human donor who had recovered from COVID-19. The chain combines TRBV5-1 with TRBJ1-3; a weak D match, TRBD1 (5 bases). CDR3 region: CASSLAGAYSGNTIYF. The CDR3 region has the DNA TGCGCCAGCAGCTTGGCCGGGGCTTACTCTGGAAACACCATATATTTT.